This T cell receptor beta chain originates from a study of blood T cells in healthy people across ages. Alongside a J-beta primer mix, a sample-barcoded 5' primer served in a second PCR lasting roughly 7 to 11 cycles. MiXCR, run by TCRdb on the 5' RACE reads, gives a single entry per CDR3 protein. Among roughly 2 million distinct CDR3 sequences listed, 49% were seen once. Germline V gene data show CDR1 as SGHTA and CDR2 as FQGNSA. The CDR3 is 18 residues long. The V end lost 11 bases, the J end lost 2 bases, and 29 bases lay between the germline ends. Sequenced sample: blood. The source is a woman aged 40 to 50 in good health. V usage is TRBV7-2 and J usage is TRBJ2-3, with D possibly being TRBD2 (7 bases). CDR3 sequence: CAGGGRSGATDYTDTQYF. DNA for the CDR3: TGTGCCGGGGGAGGGAGATCAGGGGCAACCGATTACACAGATACGCAGTATTTT.